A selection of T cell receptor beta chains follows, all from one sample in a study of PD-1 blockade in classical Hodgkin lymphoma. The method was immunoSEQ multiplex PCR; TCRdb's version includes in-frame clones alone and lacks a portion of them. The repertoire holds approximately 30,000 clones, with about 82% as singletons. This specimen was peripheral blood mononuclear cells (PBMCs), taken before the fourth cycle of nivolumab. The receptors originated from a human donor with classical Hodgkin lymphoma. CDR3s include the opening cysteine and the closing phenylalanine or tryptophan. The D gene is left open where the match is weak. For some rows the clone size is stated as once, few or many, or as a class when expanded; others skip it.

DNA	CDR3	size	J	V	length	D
TGCGCCAGCAGTCCTCAGGGGGCCTACGAGCAGTACTTC	CASSPQGAYEQYF	once	TRBJ2-7	TRBV5-1	13	TRBD1
TGTGCCAGCAGCAAATCTCAAGGGGGAGTAAGTACGCAGTATTTT	CASSKSQGGVSTQYF	NA	TRBJ2-3	TRBV28	15	NA
TGTGCCAGCAGCGTAATGGGGGGGCCCGCCGCTTTCTTT	CASSVMGGPAAFF	NA	TRBJ1-1	TRBV9	13	NA
TGTGCCAGCAGTTGGACTAGCGGGAGCTATGAGCAGTTCTTC	CASSWTSGSYEQFF	NA	TRBJ2-1	TRBV6-1	14	TRBD2
TGTGCCAGCAGTAATTTCCGTAGTCAGCCCCAGCATTTT	CASSNFRSQPQHF	NA	TRBJ1-5	TRBV6-6	13	NA
TGTGCCAGCACAGGAGGAGCTGAGACCCAGTACTTC	CASTGGAETQYF	NA	TRBJ2-5	TRBV6-1	12	NA
TGTGCCAGTAGCCGGGACATTTACAATGAGCAGTTCTTC	CASSRDIYNEQFF	NA	TRBJ2-1	TRBV19	13	NA
TGCGCCAGCAGCTTTGACACAGGGGGCTTTGGGGAGCAGTTCTTC	CASSFDTGGFGEQFF	few	TRBJ2-1	TRBV5-1	15	TRBD1
TGTGCCAGTAGTATAGTGGCGGATTCCTACAATGAGCAGTTCTTC	CASSIVADSYNEQFF	NA	TRBJ2-1	TRBV19	15	NA
TGTGCCAGCAGGCGGGACAGGTCTTTTGCCGGGGAGCTGTTTTTT	CASRRDRSFAGELFF	NA	TRBJ2-2	TRBV9	15	TRBD1
TGTGCCAGCAGCCCGGGACTAGCGATGTACCAAGAGACCCAGTACTTC	CASSPGLAMYQETQYF	NA	TRBJ2-5	TRBV5-4	16	TRBD2
TGCAGCGTAAAAGGTTCAGGGGTATATGGCTACACCTTC	CSVKGSGVYGYTF	NA	TRBJ1-2	TRBV29-1	13	NA
TGTGCCAGCAGTGAACAGAAAGGGAGAGAGACCCAGTACTTC	CASSEQKGRETQYF	NA	TRBJ2-5	TRBV25-1	14	NA
TGTGCCAGCAGTCGACCCCGGGACAGAGTCCTTGGTGAGCAGTACTTC	CASSRPRDRVLGEQYF	NA	TRBJ2-7	TRBV28	16	TRBD1
TGTGCCATCAGTGATTACAACACTGAAGCTTTCTTT	CAISDYNTEAFF	NA	TRBJ1-1	TRBV10-3	12	NA
TGCGCCAGCAGCTTGGTGGGACTAGCGGGAGCGAACACCGGGGAGCTGTTTTTT	CASSLVGLAGANTGELFF	NA	TRBJ2-2	TRBV5-1	18	TRBD2
TGCGCCAGCAGCTTGGGGGGAGGCACTGAAGCTTTCTTT	CASSLGGGTEAFF	few	TRBJ1-1	TRBV5-1	13	NA
TGTGCCAGCAGACCGTGGAGGACTAGCGGGATTGGAGTTGAGCAGTTCTTC	CASRPWRTSGIGVEQFF	NA	TRBJ2-1	TRBV5-6	17	TRBD2
TGTGCCAGCGGACCGTTCCAGCCCCAGCATTTT	CASGPFQPQHF	NA	TRBJ1-5	TRBV28	11	NA
TGTGCCAGCAGTTTCAACAGGGGTAACCCCACCGGGGAGCTGTTTTTT	CASSFNRGNPTGELFF	NA	TRBJ2-2	TRBV28	16	TRBD1
TGTGCCAGTAGTTCGAGCAGACAAGAGACCCAGTACTTC	CASSSSRQETQYF	once	TRBJ2-5	TRBV19	13	NA
TGTGCCAGCAGCGGTAGCGGGAGAAGTCTGGATACGCAGTATTTT	CASSGSGRSLDTQYF	NA	TRBJ2-3	TRBV6-5	15	TRBD2
TGTGCCAGCAGTGACAGCTCAGGGGGCCGAAGCTACACCTTC	CASSDSSGGRSYTF	NA	TRBJ1-2	TRBV6-1	14	TRBD1
TGTGCCAGCAGCTCCCAGGAGAGCGGGACAGGGACTGAGGGCTACACCTTC	CASSSQESGTGTEGYTF	medium-sized	TRBJ1-2	TRBV13	17	TRBD1
TGTGCCAGCAGTTACTCGTGGGGGCGCGACACTGAAGCTTTCTTT	CASSYSWGRDTEAFF	once	TRBJ1-1	TRBV6-5	15	NA
TGTGCCAGCACCCGATCCCGGTTGTCCAATGAGCAGTTCTTC	CASTRSRLSNEQFF	NA	TRBJ2-1	TRBV6-5	14	NA
TGTGCCAGCAGCCCAACCGATTTCGGGGACACTGAAGCTTTCTTT	CASSPTDFGDTEAFF	few	TRBJ1-1	TRBV28	15	NA
TGTGCCAGCAGCTTTCGGACTAGCACAGATACGCAGTATTTT	CASSFRTSTDTQYF	NA	TRBJ2-3	TRBV11-2	14	NA
TGTGCCAGCACCCAGACAGTAGCTAACTATGGCTACACCTTC	CASTQTVANYGYTF	NA	TRBJ1-2	TRBV2	14	NA
TGTGCCAGCAGCGATGGGGTTCCTAATGAAAAACTGTTTTTT	CASSDGVPNEKLFF	NA	TRBJ1-4	TRBV9	14	NA
TGTGCCAGCAGAATCCTGGGGCGGAGGCAGTACTTC	CASRILGRRQYF	NA	TRBJ2-7	TRBV6-4	12	NA
TGCAGCGTTGCACAGGTTGGAGGGGGCGAGCAGTTCTTC	CSVAQVGGGEQFF	NA	TRBJ2-1	TRBV29-1	13	NA